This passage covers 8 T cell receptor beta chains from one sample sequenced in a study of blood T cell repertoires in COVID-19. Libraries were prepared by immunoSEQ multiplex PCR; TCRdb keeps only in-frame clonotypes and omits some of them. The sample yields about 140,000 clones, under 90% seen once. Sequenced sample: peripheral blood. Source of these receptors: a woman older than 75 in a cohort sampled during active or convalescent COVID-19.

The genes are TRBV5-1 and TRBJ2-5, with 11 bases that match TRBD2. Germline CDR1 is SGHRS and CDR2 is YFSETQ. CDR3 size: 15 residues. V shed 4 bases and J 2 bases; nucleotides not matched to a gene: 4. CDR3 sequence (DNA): TGCGCCAGCAGCCGACTAGCGGGGCCTCAAGAGACCCAGTACTTC. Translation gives CASSRLAGPQETQYF.

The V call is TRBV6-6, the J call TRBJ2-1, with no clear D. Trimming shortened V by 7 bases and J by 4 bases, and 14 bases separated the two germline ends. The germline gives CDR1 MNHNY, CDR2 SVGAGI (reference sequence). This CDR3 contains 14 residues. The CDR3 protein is CASNPGSVYNEQFF. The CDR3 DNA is TGTGCCAGCAACCCCGGGTCCGTTTACAATGAGCAGTTCTTC.

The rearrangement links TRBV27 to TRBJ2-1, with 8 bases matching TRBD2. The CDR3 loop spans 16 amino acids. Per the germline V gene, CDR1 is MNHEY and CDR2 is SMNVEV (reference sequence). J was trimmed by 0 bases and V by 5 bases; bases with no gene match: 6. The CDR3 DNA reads TGTGCCAGCAGTAGGGTCGGGGGGGTCTCCTACAATGAGCAGTTCTTC. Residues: CASSRVGGVSYNEQFF.

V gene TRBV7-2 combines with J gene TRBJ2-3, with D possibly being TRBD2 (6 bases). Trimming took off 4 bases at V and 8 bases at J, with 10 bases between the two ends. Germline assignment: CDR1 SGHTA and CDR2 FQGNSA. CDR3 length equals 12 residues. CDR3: CASSSAGLTQYF. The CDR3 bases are TGTGCCAGCAGCTCTGCGGGGCTTACGCAGTATTTT.

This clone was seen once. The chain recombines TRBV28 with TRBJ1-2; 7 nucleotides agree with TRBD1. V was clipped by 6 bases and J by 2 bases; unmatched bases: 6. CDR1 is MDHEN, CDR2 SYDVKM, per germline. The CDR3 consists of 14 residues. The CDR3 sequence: CASRDREWNYGYTF. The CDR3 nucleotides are TGTGCCAGCAGAGACAGGGAATGGAACTATGGCTACACCTTC.

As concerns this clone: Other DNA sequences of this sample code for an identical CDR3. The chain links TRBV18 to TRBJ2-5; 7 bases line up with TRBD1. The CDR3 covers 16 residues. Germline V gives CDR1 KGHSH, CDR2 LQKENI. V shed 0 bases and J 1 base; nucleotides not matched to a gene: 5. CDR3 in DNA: TGTGCCAGCTCACCACCGCAAGGGGGCTCCCAAGAGACCCAGTACTTC. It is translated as CASSPPQGGSQETQYF.

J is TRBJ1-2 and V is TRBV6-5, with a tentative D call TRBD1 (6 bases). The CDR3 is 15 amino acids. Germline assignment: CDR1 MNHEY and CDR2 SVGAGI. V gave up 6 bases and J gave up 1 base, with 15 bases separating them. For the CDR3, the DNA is TGTGCCAGCAGACTGTCAGGGGTGGTTAACTATGGCTACACCTTC. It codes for CASRLSGVVNYGYTF.

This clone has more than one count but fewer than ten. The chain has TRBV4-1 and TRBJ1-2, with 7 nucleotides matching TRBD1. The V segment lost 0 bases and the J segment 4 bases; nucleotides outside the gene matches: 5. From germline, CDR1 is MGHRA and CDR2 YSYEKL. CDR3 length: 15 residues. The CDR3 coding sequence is TGCGCCAGCAGCCAAGAACACCGGGACAGCTATGGCTACACCTTC. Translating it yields CASSQEHRDSYGYTF.